The clone carrying this T cell receptor beta chain was seen a handful of times. Its antigen is as yet unknown. This specimen comes from a study of beta chain features in type 1 diabetes. General study findings and limits: PCR might pick shorter templates more often, in the same way for patients and controls.

Reverse transcribing all isolated RNA meant expressed TCRB transcripts were sequenced. Sequenced by immunoSEQ multiplex PCR; TCRdb stores in-frame clones only, minus some. Counted here are hundreds of thousands of clones, 9.6% occurring once; the ten biggest clones make up under 0.045%. This CDR3 contains 14 residues. V lost 5 bases and J lost 5, with 15 bases in between. The germline CDR1 and CDR2 sequences are SEHNR and FQNEAQ (reference sequence). Sequencing used naive CD4+ T cells from blood. The sequence was obtained from a woman aged 18 to 35 in good health. This chain joins TRBV7-9 and TRBJ2-5; D is possibly TRBD1 (6 bases). CDR3 amino acids: CASSTTDRGETQYF. Written as DNA, the CDR3 is TGTGCCAGCAGCACAACGGACAGAGGGGAGACCCAGTACTTC.